This T cell receptor (beta chain) appears in the sequencing data of a study of vaccination effects on CD4 cells after COVID-19. At the level of the study: A median of 72 days separated the second dose and sampling. Study-level points and caveats: Marked clonal contraction was seen late after vaccination (in both infection- and vaccine-induced clones). Within healthy vaccinees, only 1 of 255 vaccine-induced clones displayed cross-reactivity with common cold coronaviruses.

Points on this clone: The antigen is undetermined.

This CDR3 is built from 15 residues. Germline V gene lookup returns CDR1 PRHDT and CDR2 FYEKMQ (reference sequence). The trim removed 5 bases at V and 6 bases at J, leaving 9 bases unmatched. With the ViraFEST assay, the study expanded antigen-specific CD4+ T cells using viral peptide pools, then sequenced them. When around nine days of culture had elapsed, CD4+ T cells were isolated. All participants had two doses of either the BNT162b2 or mRNA-1273 vaccine. On both days 3 and 7, half of the culture medium was replaced with IL-2 medium. Here immunoSEQ multiplex PCR was the method, and the copy in TCRdb shows in-frame clones only, minus some. The sample holds 25,000 to 30,000 clones, about 70% seen once.

The V call is TRBV13, the J call TRBJ1-4; TRBD1 agrees at 7 bases. The specimen comprised CD4+ T cells from PBMCs cultured with HCoV-NL63 spike peptides, sampled after COVID-19 vaccination. This clonotype was obtained from a human donor who received a COVID-19 vaccine. Here the CDR3 DNA reads TGTGCCAGCAGCCGAGCGACAGGGTGGGATGAAAAACTGTTTTTT. This translates into CASSRATGWDEKLFF.